Following are 25 T cell receptor beta chains from one sample sequenced in a study of T cell repertoires in cytomegalovirus infection. These TCRs are of unknown antigen specificity. One entry per CDR3 protein results from TCRdb running MiXCR on the reads. The data show about 160,000 distinct CDR3 sequences, about a fifth seen once. Source: CD8+ T cells from cultured PBMCs, taken from culture after CMV antigen stimulation. These receptors were collected from a human donor in good health (CMV status not recorded). Some clones in this sample may be carry-over from other donors' samples.

V and J are TRBV6-2 or TRBV6-3 and TRBJ2-2; TRBD2 might be the D (6 bases). CDR1 is MNHEY, CDR2 SVGEGT, per germline. The CDR3 covers 17 residues. The V gene lost 6 bases and the J gene lost 3 bases, with 20 bases spanning the gap. The CDR3 DNA reads as TGTGCCAGCAGCATCGCCGCTAGCGTCCCCGACACCGGGGAGCTGTTTTTT. Translating it yields CASSIAASVPDTGELFF.

The genes are TRBV5-6 and TRBJ2-7, with D possibly being TRBD2 (6 bases). The V end lost 4 bases, the J end lost 4 bases, and 18 bases lay between the germline ends. The CDR3 sequence is 15 residues long. Germline V lookup: CDR1 SGHDT, CDR2 YYEEEE. The CDR3 sequence is CASSQKAGKVYEQYF. The DNA of the CDR3 is TGTGCCAGCAGCCAAAAGGCGGGGAAAGTTTACGAGCAGTACTTC. The full variable domain, completed using reference TRBV5-6 and TRBJ2-7, is DAGVTQSPTHLIKTRGQQVTLRCSPKSGHDTVSWYQQALGQGPQFIFQYYEEEERQRGNFPDRFSGHQFPNYSSELNVNALLLGDSALYLCASSQKAGKVYEQYFGPGTRLTVT.

Of note for this clonotype: At one end, the junction sequence differs from germline, possibly due to a read error. The chain joins TRBV11-2 to TRBJ2-1; 7 bases line up with TRBD1. In germline, CDR1 is SGHAT, CDR2 FQNNGV. This CDR3 is 17 amino acids long. The CDR3 reads CASSIERWDSYYNEPFF. CDR3 coding DNA: TGTGCCAGCAGCATTGAAAGGTGGGACAGCTACTACAATGAGCCGTTCTTC.

The V call is TRBV6-1, the J call TRBJ1-1, with a tentative D call TRBD1 (5 bases). The CDR3 consists of 14 residues. V was cut by 7 bases and J by 4 bases, with 16 bases left in between. CDR1 and CDR2 from the germline V gene are MNHNS and SASEGT. The DNA for the CDR3 is TGTGCCAGCACCACGAACAGGTTAACCACTGAAGCTTTCTTT. This encodes CASTTNRLTTEAFF.

J is TRBJ1-4 and V is TRBV27; D remains ambiguous. Germline V lookup: CDR1 MNHEY, CDR2 SMNVEV (reference sequence). The CDR3 sequence is 14 residues long. The V end was cut by 4 bases, the J end by 3 bases, with 9 bases between. The CDR3 sequence: CASSYTIANEKLFF. The CDR3 DNA sequence: TGTGCCAGCAGTTACACCATCGCTAATGAAAAACTGTTTTTT.

This chain connects TRBV7-9 to TRBJ2-7, with TRBD1 matching over 11 bases. Germline V CDR1 and CDR2: SEHNR, FQNEAQ (reference sequence). The CDR3 length is 19 residues. The V segment lost 5 bases and the J segment 7 bases; nucleotides outside the gene matches: 22. Written as DNA, the CDR3 is TGTGCCAGCAGCCCCCGACCGGGACAGGGGGTCCCGCGTGAGTGGGAGCAGTACTTC. Translating it yields CASSPRPGQGVPREWEQYF.

This clonotype has more than one count but fewer than ten. J is TRBJ2-5 and V is TRBV11-2; unclear D gene. Per germline, CDR1 SGHAT and CDR2 FQNNGV. Trimming stripped 6 bases from V and 1 base from J, with 15 bases between. This CDR3 spans 15 amino acids. Here the CDR3 DNA reads TGTGCCAGCAGACCGCGTACAGAGCTCCAAGAGACCCAGTACTTC. Protein sequence: CASRPRTELQETQYF.

This clonotype showed up just a few times. This chain links TRBV12-3 or TRBV12-4 with TRBJ2-1; D remains ambiguous. Between the trimmed V and J ends, which lost 6 bases and 0 bases, there was a span of 18 bases. This CDR3 has 17 amino acids. The CDR3 nucleotides read TGTGCCAGCAGAACCACCCCAGGCGGAAACTCCTACAATGAGCAGTTCTTC. It is translated as CASRTTPGGNSYNEQFF.

This clonotype was found a few times. This chain links TRBV5-6 with TRBJ1-2; D might be TRBD1 (5 bases). This CDR3 contains 13 residues. V was pared by 4 bases and J by 4 bases, with 11 bases between. Germline V gene sequence: CDR1 SGHDT, CDR2 YYEEEE. The CDR3 here is CASSRSGRYGYTF. As DNA, the CDR3 is TGTGCCAGCAGCCGTTCGGGGCGCTATGGCTACACCTTC.

The rearrangement links TRBV9 to TRBJ1-4; D gene ambiguous. The ends were cut back, 2 bases at V and 0 bases at J, with 8 bases in the middle. Per the germline V gene, CDR1 is SGDLS and CDR2 is YYNGEE. The CDR3 covers 15 residues. The CDR3 sequence: CASSVEGATNEKLFF. CDR3 in DNA: TGTGCCAGCAGCGTCGAGGGAGCAACTAATGAAAAACTGTTTTTT.

The V and J genes are TRBV6-2 or TRBV6-3 and TRBJ2-2, with 8 bases lining up with TRBD1. The CDR3 runs to 14 residues. CDR1 is MNHEY, CDR2 SVGEGT, per germline. Trimming at V came to 5 bases and at J to 6 bases, leaving 5 bases not matched to a gene. The CDR3 DNA follows: TGTGCCAGCAGTATGACAGGGGACCCCGGGGAGCTGTTTTTT. It codes for CASSMTGDPGELFF.

This clonotype was seen ten or more times. V usage is TRBV12-5 and J usage is TRBJ1-5; TRBD1 matches at 9 bases. Germline V gene data show CDR1 as LGHNT and CDR2 as FRNRAP. V lost 3 bases to trimming and J lost 1 base; unmatched junction nucleotides: 1. The CDR3 is 15 amino acids. The CDR3 DNA sequence: TGTGCTAGTGGTTTAGGGACAGGGAGCAATCAGCCCCAGCATTTT. This sequence encodes CASGLGTGSNQPQHF.

The chain combines TRBV20-1 with TRBJ2-7; 7 nucleotides match TRBD1. CDR1 is DFQATT and CDR2 is SNEGSKA in the germline V gene (reference sequence). CDR3 length: 13 amino acids. Trimming at V came to 3 bases and at J to 2 bases, leaving 4 bases not matched to a gene. The DNA of the CDR3 is TGCAGTGCTAGTGGACAGGTCACCTACGAGCAGTACTTC. Translating gives CSASGQVTYEQYF.

In this sample, this clonotype turned up a few times. The CDR3 loop reads CASSPHSYEQYF. The CDR3 nucleotides are TGTGCCAGCAGCCCTCACTCCTACGAGCAGTACTTC. The chain is built from TRBV11-2 and TRBJ2-7; D remains unclear. This CDR3 contains 12 residues. Germline V gene lookup returns CDR1 SGHAT and CDR2 FQNNGV. Trimming took off 5 bases at V and 0 bases at J, with 5 bases between the two ends.

The gene calls are TRBV19 and TRBJ2-7; 9 positions agree with TRBD2. Per the germline V gene, CDR1 is LNHDA and CDR2 is SQIVND (reference sequence). The junction had 10 bases not matched to a gene; V was cut back by 7 bases and J by 3 bases. The CDR3 is made up of 15 amino acids. The CDR3, as DNA: TGTGCCAGTACCTCCCCAGCGGGGGGCCTCTACGAGCAGTACTTC. It encodes CASTSPAGGLYEQYF.

In its sample, this clonotype was seen a few times. This chain joins TRBV28 and TRBJ1-2; 9 bases align to TRBD1. The V gene end was trimmed by 5 bases and the J gene end by 4 bases; junction bases not matched to a gene: 14. Germline assignment: CDR1 MDHEN and CDR2 SYDVKM. The CDR3 has 17 amino acids. CDR3 in amino acids: CASSPTGGTRGFYGYTF. The CDR3, as DNA: TGTGCCAGCAGTCCAACAGGGGGCACCCGGGGTTTCTATGGCTACACCTTC.

V gene TRBV4-1 combines with J gene TRBJ2-3; D remains ambiguous. The germline V gene has CDR1 MGHRA and CDR2 YSYEKL. V gave up 1 base and J gave up 0 bases, with 8 bases separating them. This CDR3 comprises 15 residues. The chain's CDR3 is CASSQVGRSTDTQYF. Written as DNA, the CDR3 is TGCGCCAGCAGCCAAGTGGGCAGAAGCACAGATACGCAGTATTTT.

The gene calls are TRBV5-6 and TRBJ2-2; D perhaps matches TRBD1 (6 bases). The CDR3 extends over 17 amino acids. Germline assignment: CDR1 SGHDT and CDR2 YYEEEE. The germline V and J ends were trimmed by 2 bases and 8 bases, with 22 bases remaining between them. The CDR3 DNA is TGTGCCAGCAGCTTACAGGGCCCGGTGGGGGAAAGGGGGGAGCTGTTTTTT. As protein: CASSLQGPVGERGELFF. Variable domain in full (rest from reference TRBV5-6 and TRBJ2-2): DAGVTQSPTHLIKTRGQQVTLRCSPKSGHDTVSWYQQALGQGPQFIFQYYEEEERQRGNFPDRFSGHQFPNYSSELNVNALLLGDSALYLCASSLQGPVGERGELFFGEGSRLTVL.

This clonotype was seen only a few times. This sequence joins TRBV7-9 and TRBJ1-1, with D unresolved. The CDR3 runs 13 residues. The V end was cut by 5 bases, the J end by 1 base, with 8 bases between. CDR1 and CDR2 (germline): SEHNR, FQNEAQ (reference sequence). CDR3 in DNA: TGTGCCAGCAGCAATCCGGGGAACACTGAAGCTTTCTTT. Protein sequence: CASSNPGNTEAFF. The complete variable domain, with remaining parts taken from reference TRBV7-9 and TRBJ1-1, reads DTGVSQNPRHKITKRGQNVTFRCDPISEHNRLYWYRQTLGQGPEFLTYFQNEAQLEKSRLLSDRFSAERPKGSFSTLEIQRTEQGDSAMYLCASSNPGNTEAFFGQGTRLTVV.

J is TRBJ2-1 and V is TRBV7-8; D remains unclear. V lost 1 base and J lost 3, with 10 bases in between. The V gene's germline CDR1 is SGHVS and CDR2 FQNEAQ. The CDR3 consists of 15 residues. As DNA, the CDR3 is TGTGCCAGCAGCTTAGAACACAGCTTCTACAATGAGCAGTTCTTC. Its translation is CASSLEHSFYNEQFF.

This clonotype was seen only a few times. A read error may produce the germline difference seen at one junction end. The rearrangement uses TRBV7-6 and TRBJ2-5, with TRBD2 matching over 8 bases. Germline lookup yields CDR1 SGHVS and CDR2 FNYEAQ. This CDR3 contains 14 residues. The CDR3 here is CASSLAGQWETQYF. CDR3 nucleotide sequence: TGTGCTAGCAGCTTAGCGGGGCAATGGGAGACCCAGTACTTC.

This clonotype was observed a few times. The V and J genes are TRBV7-8 and TRBJ1-1; a weak D match, TRBD1 (5 bases). The CDR3 runs 12 residues. Trimming cost V 5 bases and J 6 bases, with 10 bases left between them. Germline CDR1 is SGHVS and CDR2 is FQNEAQ. The chain's CDR3 is CASSPGTAEAFF. CDR3 in DNA: TGTGCCAGCAGCCCTGGGACGGCTGAAGCTTTCTTT.

The chain recombines TRBV3-1 with TRBJ2-5; 7 bases match TRBD2. CDR1 and CDR2 from the germline V gene are LGHDT and YNNKEL (reference sequence). V lost 0 bases, J lost 1 base, and 11 bases stayed unmatched. The CDR3 contains 18 residues. The CDR3, as DNA: TGTGCCAGCAGCCAAGATCTTCGGGTCGGGGGGTTCCAAGAGACCCAGTACTTC. This codes for CASSQDLRVGGFQETQYF.

The chain uses TRBV6-2 or TRBV6-3 and TRBJ1-1; 10 nucleotides agree with TRBD1. The V gene end was trimmed by 2 bases and the J gene end by 1 base; junction bases not matched to a gene: 1. Per the germline V gene, CDR1 is MNHEY and CDR2 is SVGEGT. The CDR3 is made up of 15 amino acids. The CDR3 coding sequence is TGTGCCAGCAGTTACCGGGACAGGGGGAACACTGAAGCTTTCTTT. Its protein is CASSYRDRGNTEAFF.

V and J are TRBV29-1 and TRBJ2-7; 8 bases map to TRBD1. CDR1 is SQVTM and CDR2 is ANQGSEA in the germline V gene. CDR3 size: 14 residues. Trimming took 4 bases from V and 2 from J; bases not matched to a gene: 7. This CDR3 reads CSVVTGEAAYEQYF. CDR3 sequence (DNA): TGCAGCGTTGTGACAGGGGAAGCGGCCTACGAGCAGTACTTC.